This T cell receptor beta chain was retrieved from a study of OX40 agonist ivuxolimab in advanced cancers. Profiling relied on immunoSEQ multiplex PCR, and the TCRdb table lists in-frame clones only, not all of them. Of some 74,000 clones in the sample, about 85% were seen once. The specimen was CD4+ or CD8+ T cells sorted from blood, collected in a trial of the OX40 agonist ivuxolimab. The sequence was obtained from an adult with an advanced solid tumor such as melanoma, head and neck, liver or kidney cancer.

The CDR3 is CASSTGGGRRETQYF. The DNA for the CDR3 is TGTGCCAGCAGCACCGGTGGGGGCCGGCGGGAGACCCAGTACTTC. The gene calls are TRBV5-6 and TRBJ2-5; a possible D gene is TRBD1 (6 bases). Germline loops: CDR1 SGHDT, CDR2 YYEEEE. The length of the CDR3 is 15 residues. Trimming removed 4 bases at V and 5 bases at J, with 18 bases between.